This entry lists 24 T cell receptor beta chains sequenced from one sample in a study of shared clonotypes between healthy human individuals. Generated by immunoSEQ multiplex PCR, the TCRdb table keeps only in-frame clones and is missing some. The data hold millions of clones, with 90% to 95% observed a single time. The sample was naive CD4+ T cells sorted from blood. Subset meaning: CD45RA+ positively selected. The origin of the receptors is a man aged 18-30 years in good health.

The genes are TRBV6-5 and TRBJ1-1; D is unresolved. The germline V gene has CDR1 MNHEY and CDR2 SVGAGI. This CDR3 is 13 amino acids long. Trimming took 3 bases from V and 5 from J, leaving 10 bases between them. As DNA, the CDR3 is TGTGCCAGCAGTTATGGGGTTGTTACTGAAGCTTTCTTT. Its protein is CASSYGVVTEAFF.

This rearrangement joins TRBV7-8 to TRBJ2-1; 8 positions agree with TRBD2. V lost 5 bases and J lost 8; bases outside the gene matches: 11. The CDR3 is made up of 15 amino acids. Germline V gene sequence: CDR1 SGHVS, CDR2 FQNEAQ. CDR3 DNA sequence: TGTGCCAGCAGCCTACTAGCGGACCCGAGGGATGAGCAGTTCTTC. It yields the protein CASSLLADPRDEQFF.

The chain is built from TRBV4-1 and TRBJ1-2; D is unclear. Germline-derived CDR1 and CDR2 are MGHRA and YSYEKL. This CDR3 is 16 amino acids long. Deletions cut 0 bases from V and 10 bases from J, with 21 bases between. The CDR3 region is CASSQDPGSNGIDYTF. CDR3 DNA sequence: TGCGCCAGCAGCCAAGATCCAGGATCTAACGGAATTGACTACACCTTC.

The chain couples TRBV5-1 to TRBJ2-5, with TRBD2 as a possible D gene (5 bases). The CDR3 covers 13 residues. Germline V gene data show CDR1 as SGHRS and CDR2 as YFSETQ. Trimming left V 7 bases short and J 0 bases short, with 10 bases between. The DNA of the CDR3 is TGCGCCAGCCGTAGGGAGTACCAAGAGACCCAGTACTTC. Translating it yields CASRREYQETQYF.

J is TRBJ2-5 and V is TRBV6-5; D remains unclear. The end of the DNA aligns better with TRBJ2-7, so the J call may be wrong. Germline loops: CDR1 MNHEY, CDR2 SVGAGI. This CDR3 has 14 residues. This CDR3 reads CASRAEIGTYEQYF. DNA for the CDR3: TGTGCCAGCAGGGCCGAAATTGGGACCTACGAGCAGTACTTC.

The genes are TRBV5-1 and TRBJ1-1, with 7 bases identical to TRBD1. This CDR3 region has 15 residues. In germline, CDR1 is SGHRS, CDR2 YFSETQ. V shed 2 bases and J 2 bases; nucleotides not matched to a gene: 6. The CDR3 region is CASSFAGGRNTEAFF. The CDR3 region has the DNA TGCGCCAGCAGCTTCGCAGGGGGAAGAAACACTGAAGCTTTCTTT.

The chain joins TRBV9 to TRBJ2-2, with a possible D match to TRBD2 (6 bases). In germline, CDR1 is SGDLS, CDR2 YYNGEE. This CDR3 is 14 amino acids long. V lost 2 bases to trimming and J lost 5 bases, with 10 bases between them. CDR3: CASSVMGGTGELFF. In DNA form, the CDR3 reads TGTGCCAGCAGCGTCATGGGGGGAACCGGGGAGCTGTTTTTT.

The chain joins TRBV28 to TRBJ1-1; perhaps TRBD1 as D (5 bases). In germline, CDR1 is MDHEN, CDR2 SYDVKM. The CDR3 sequence is 17 residues long. V lost 4 bases and J 4 bases, leaving 22 bases between the germline ends. The CDR3 DNA reads TGTGCCAGCAGTTACGAAACCAGACAGCTTCTGGCCACTGAAGCTTTCTTT. Its protein is CASSYETRQLLATEAFF. Using reference TRBV28 and TRBJ1-1 for the parts outside the CDR3, the full variable domain is DVKVTQSSRYLVKRTGEKVFLECVQDMDHENMFWYRQDPGLGLRLIYFSYDVKMKEKGDIPEGYSVSREKKERFSLILESASTNQTSMYLCASSYETRQLLATEAFFGQGTRLTVV.

This clone was observed a few times. The chain employs TRBV7-6 and TRBJ2-7, with D perhaps matching TRBD1 or TRBD2 (5 bases each). The V gene's germline CDR1 is SGHVS and CDR2 FNYEAQ. The CDR3 has 13 amino acids. V was cut by 3 bases and J by 3 bases, with 9 bases left in between. The DNA for the CDR3 is TGTGCCAGCAGCTTGGGACCAAGCTACGAGCAGTACTTC. Encoded protein: CASSLGPSYEQYF.

V is TRBV27 and J is TRBJ2-7; TRBD2 agrees at 7 bases. The germline V gene encodes CDR1 MNHEY and CDR2 SMNVEV (reference sequence). V lost 5 bases to trimming and J lost 1 base; unmatched junction nucleotides: 11. The CDR3 runs 16 residues. The CDR3 region has the DNA TGTGCCAGCAGTCACTGGGGGGGTGCGTGGTCCTACGAGCAGTACTTC. It is translated as CASSHWGGAWSYEQYF.

V gene TRBV4-1 combines with J gene TRBJ2-7; weak D call: TRBD2 (6 bases). Trimming removed 2 bases from V and 2 bases from J, with 10 bases in between. The CDR3 totals 14 residues. Germline V gene lookup returns CDR1 MGHRA and CDR2 YSYEKL. In DNA form, the CDR3 reads TGCGCCAGCAGCCAACCACTAGCAACCTACGAGCAGTACTTC. It yields the protein CASSQPLATYEQYF.

V gene TRBV5-1 combines with J gene TRBJ2-2; 8 nucleotides align to TRBD1. V shed 0 bases, J shed 1 base, and the junction held 2 bases outside the gene matches. This CDR3 is built from 16 residues. Germline lookup yields CDR1 SGHRS and CDR2 YFSETQ. The CDR3 reads CASSLGGQGNTGELFF. The CDR3 DNA sequence: TGCGCCAGCAGCTTGGGTGGACAGGGGAACACCGGGGAGCTGTTTTTT.

V usage is TRBV28 and J usage is TRBJ1-2; the D is unclear. The V gene's germline CDR1 is MDHEN and CDR2 SYDVKM. The CDR3 is made up of 12 amino acids. V dropped 2 bases and J dropped 6 bases, with 7 bases sitting between them. The CDR3 nucleotides are TGTGCCAGCAGTTTACTCAGTCATGGCTACACCTTC. The encoded protein is CASSLLSHGYTF.

The chain combines TRBV19 with TRBJ1-1, with 9 bases matching TRBD1. V dropped 2 bases and J dropped 7; count of bases not matched to a gene: 11. Germline values: CDR1 LNHDA, CDR2 SQIVND (reference sequence). The CDR3 has 16 amino acids. CDR3 sequence reads: CASSITGTGLGVEAFF. CDR3 nucleotide sequence: TGTGCCAGTAGTATAACGGGGACAGGGCTCGGAGTTGAAGCTTTCTTT.

This chain joins TRBV6-1 and TRBJ2-7, with 8 bases lining up with TRBD1. The CDR3 has 16 residues. The germline CDR1 and CDR2 sequences are MNHNS and SASEGT. The V segment lost 2 bases and the J segment 8 bases; nucleotides outside the gene matches: 14. CDR3 nucleotide sequence: TGTGCCAGCAGTGAATGGCCCCGGGGACAGGATATCAAGCAGTACTTC. As protein: CASSEWPRGQDIKQYF.

V and J are TRBV7-9 and TRBJ2-6, with D perhaps TRBD1 (6 bases). The CDR3 is 16 amino acids. Trimming cost V 5 bases and J 2 bases, with 13 bases left between them. CDR1 SEHNR and CDR2 FQNEAQ come from the germline V gene (reference sequence). CDR3 region: CASSLDSPTGANVLTF. In DNA form, the CDR3 reads TGTGCCAGCAGCCTGGACAGTCCGACTGGGGCCAACGTCCTGACTTTC.

This clone occurred once. The rearrangement joins TRBV28 to TRBJ1-1; D is unclear. The CDR3 runs to 12 residues. Deletions cut 5 bases from V and 2 bases from J, with 6 bases between. Germline V gene sequence: CDR1 MDHEN, CDR2 SYDVKM. CDR3 nucleotides: TGTGCCAGCAGTGAGGCTAACACTGAAGCTTTCTTT. Protein product: CASSEANTEAFF.

The rearrangement joins TRBV6-1 to TRBJ1-6; D is unclear. This CDR3 is built from 15 residues. From germline, CDR1 is MNHNS and CDR2 SASEGT. The V end was cut by 3 bases, the J end by 9 bases, with 15 bases between. CDR3 amino acids: CASSEQQRIGSPLHF. The CDR3, as DNA: TGTGCCAGCAGTGAGCAACAGCGGATCGGTTCACCCCTCCACTTT.

This clone was detected a few times. The chain links TRBV11-2 to TRBJ2-7; 12 bases line up with TRBD2. The trim removed 2 bases at V and 6 bases at J, leaving 5 bases unmatched. Germline lookup yields CDR1 SGHAT and CDR2 FQNNGV. This CDR3 spans 15 amino acids. The CDR3 here is CASSLLRGLAGEQYF. In nucleotides, the CDR3 is TGTGCCAGCAGCTTACTCCGGGGACTAGCGGGCGAGCAGTACTTC.

In regard to this clone: An end of the junction does not agree with germline; a read error may underlie this. The rearrangement joins TRBV14 to TRBJ2-7, with a possible D match to TRBD2 (6 bases). CDR3 size: 12 residues. Germline values: CDR1 SGHDN, CDR2 FVKESK. The CDR3 spells CASSQDRGGEIF. CDR3 nucleotide sequence: TGTGCCAGCAGCCAAGATCGAGGCGGGGAGATCTTC.

The chain is built from TRBV14 and TRBJ2-2; the D gene could be TRBD1 or TRBD2 (5 bases each). Germline CDR1 reads SGHDN; CDR2 reads FVKESK. The CDR3 contains 14 residues. Trimming shortened V by 10 bases and J by 2 bases, and 14 bases separated the two germline ends. The CDR3, as DNA: TGTGCCACCCGGGGACCTTACAACACCGGGGAGCTGTTTTTT. Protein: CATRGPYNTGELFF.

The V call is TRBV6-6, the J call TRBJ2-5, with D perhaps given as TRBD1 or TRBD2 (5 bases each). CDR3 length: 15 amino acids. Germline V CDR1 and CDR2: MNHNY, SVGAGI (reference sequence). V was trimmed by 2 bases and J by 4 bases, leaving 14 bases between them. The CDR3 DNA is TGTGCCAGCAGTTACATCGTCGGGGCGGGAGAGACCCAGTACTTC. It yields the protein CASSYIVGAGETQYF.

This chain uses TRBV11-3 with TRBJ2-5; the match to TRBD1 covers 8 bases. V was clipped by 0 bases and J by 5 bases; unmatched bases: 8. This CDR3 spans 16 amino acids. The germline V gene has CDR1 SGHNT and CDR2 YENEEA. The CDR3 loop reads CASSLDGAGGVETQYF. CDR3 DNA sequence: TGTGCCAGCAGCTTAGATGGGGCAGGGGGCGTGGAGACCCAGTACTTC.

The chain uses TRBV12-2 and TRBJ2-5; the D segment call TRBD2 is taken from the table without a DNA check. TRBV12-2 is deemed a pseudogene. The CDR3 consists of 22 residues. The CDR3 DNA sequence: TGTGCAAGTCGCTTAGCTCAGCGGGACATCTGGACTAGCGGGAGTGGGCAAGAGACCCAGTACTTC. Translating it yields CASRLAQRDIWTSGSGQETQYF.